The 11 T cell receptor beta chains reported below all come from one sample, sequenced in a study of Graves' ophthalmopathy and Graves' hyperthyroidism. The study amplified TCR beta CDR3 regions using RNA transcripts. The first-round RT-PCR employed HTBI primers together with the Qiagen OneStep RT-PCR kit. A multiplex PCR was then performed as the second round. In TCRdb, the multiplex PCR reads were re-called with MiXCR into one record per CDR3 protein. The sample lists 340,000 or so distinct CDR3 sequences, roughly 16% seen once, with roughly an eighth in the top ten. Sequencing used peripheral blood. The receptors here all came from an adult man with Graves' ophthalmopathy.

This clonotype was observed many times. The chain joins TRBV9 to TRBJ2-5, with 9 bases identical to TRBD2. This CDR3 is 15 amino acids long. The germline CDR1 and CDR2 sequences are SGDLS and YYNGEE. V was clipped by 0 bases and J by 3 bases; unmatched bases: 3. The CDR3: CASSVDPSGEETQYF. In DNA, the CDR3 is TGTGCCAGCAGCGTAGACCCTAGCGGGGAAGAGACCCAGTACTTC.

This clonotype was observed at least ten times. The V and J genes are TRBV7-2 and TRBJ1-2; tentatively, D is TRBD1 (6 bases). This CDR3 has 16 residues. Trimming stripped 0 bases from V and 4 bases from J, with 15 bases between. Germline CDR1 reads SGHTA; CDR2 reads FQGNSA. The CDR3: CASSLAGAGTFYGYTF. The CDR3, as DNA: TGTGCCAGCAGCTTAGCGGGGGCAGGGACTTTCTATGGCTACACCTTC.

This clonotype was seen ten or more times. V is TRBV12-3 or TRBV12-4 and J is TRBJ2-7; unclear D gene. Trimming took off 0 bases at V and 2 bases at J, with 8 bases between the two ends. CDR3 size: 14 residues. The CDR3 DNA is TGTGCCAGCAGTTTAGCGTCCAGGACCTACGAGCAGTACTTC. Protein: CASSLASRTYEQYF.

At least ten counts were recorded for this clonotype. The chain combines TRBV6-1 with TRBJ1-6, with TRBD1 identical over 7 bases. CDR3 length: 13 amino acids. From germline, CDR1 is MNHNS and CDR2 SASEGT. J lost 6 bases, V lost 6 bases, and 2 bases had no gene match. In DNA form, the CDR3 reads TGTGCCAGCAGAGGGACAGCTAATTCACCCCTCCACTTT. It yields the protein CASRGTANSPLHF.

This clonotype occurred many times. The chain links TRBV5-1 to TRBJ1-1; D possibly corresponds to TRBD1 (5 bases). This CDR3 is 15 amino acids long. CDR1 SGHRS and CDR2 YFSETQ come from the germline V gene. V lost 0 bases to trimming and J lost 5 bases, with 14 bases between them. Here the CDR3 reads CASSLGQGQGTEAFF. CDR3 DNA sequence: TGCGCCAGCAGCTTGGGGCAGGGCCAAGGGACTGAAGCTTTCTTT.

The chain uses TRBV20-1 and TRBJ1-1; D gene ambiguous. CDR3 size: 16 residues. V lost 4 bases to trimming and J lost 0 bases, with 18 bases between them. Germline V lookup: CDR1 DFQATT, CDR2 SNEGSKA (reference sequence). The CDR3 reads CSAKSEFLFMNTEAFF. CDR3 nucleotides: TGCAGTGCTAAGTCGGAGTTTCTATTCATGAACACTGAAGCTTTCTTT.

CDR3 nucleotide sequence: TGTGCCAGCAGCCGCCCATGGGGTTCAACACCAAACACCGGGGAGCTGTTTTTT. This translates into CASSRPWGSTPNTGELFF. This chain connects TRBV6-2 or TRBV6-3 to TRBJ2-2, with D hard to call. CDR3 size: 18 residues. V was clipped by 6 bases and J by 2 bases, with 22 bases between them. Looked up from germline, CDR1 is MNHEY and CDR2 is SVGEGT.

This chain joins TRBV28 and TRBJ2-7; TRBD1 matches at 8 bases. V shed 7 bases, J shed 3 bases, and the junction held 8 bases outside the gene matches. This CDR3 spans 14 amino acids. Germline V gives CDR1 MDHEN, CDR2 SYDVKM. The CDR3 bases are TGTGCCAGCACATCTGGGACAGGATTCTACGAGCAGTACTTC. This encodes CASTSGTGFYEQYF.

This clonotype showed up many times. This sequence joins TRBV5-1 and TRBJ2-7, with D possibly being TRBD2 (6 bases). Trimming cost V 4 bases and J 2 bases, with 10 bases left between them. The CDR3 is 13 residues long. Germline-derived CDR1 and CDR2 are SGHRS and YFSETQ. CDR3 sequence reads: CASSGGTTYEQYF. CDR3 bases: TGCGCCAGCAGCGGCGGGACGACCTACGAGCAGTACTTC.

This clonotype was recorded at least ten times. The CDR3 region is CASNQRGRANYGYTF. DNA for the CDR3: TGTGCCAGCAACCAACGTGGCAGGGCCAACTATGGCTACACCTTC. The chain couples TRBV6-2 or TRBV6-3 to TRBJ1-2, with D possibly TRBD1 on 5 matching bases. This CDR3 is 15 amino acids long. V dropped 7 bases and J dropped 2 bases, with 17 bases sitting between them. Germline loops: CDR1 MNHEY, CDR2 SVGEGT.

This clonotype was counted at least ten times. The genes are TRBV27 and TRBJ1-2; D remains unclear. CDR1 and CDR2 from the germline V gene are MNHEY and SMNVEV (reference sequence). This CDR3 is built from 18 residues. Trimming stripped 5 bases from V and 0 bases from J, with 22 bases between. DNA of the CDR3: TGTGCCAGCAGTCCAGACCCCCCTCTGGCCCAAGCTAACTATGGCTACACCTTC. Its protein is CASSPDPPLAQANYGYTF.